These T cell receptor beta chains were read from a single sample in a study of shared clonotypes between healthy human individuals. TCRdb's table, derived via immunoSEQ multiplex PCR, lists solely in-frame clones and lacks some. The sample consists of around 550,000 clones, 90% to 96% of them appearing once. Material: naive CD4+ T cells sorted from blood. Receptors were obtained from a woman aged 30 to 39 in good health. CDR3s include the opening cysteine and the closing phenylalanine or tryptophan. Size tells how often a clone was seen (once, few, many) or the class of an expanded clone, and some rows leave it out.

clone size	V gene	J gene	CDR3 protein
.	TRBV27	TRBJ1-1	CASSKGQGRSNTEAFF
.	TRBV10-2	TRBJ1-1	CASSEPGHNTEAFF
.	TRBV27	TRBJ2-1	CASSTIGAGKVNEQFF
few	TRBV15	TRBJ2-6	CATSRDNSGANVLTF
.	TRBV19	TRBJ1-1	CASSTIDRTEAFF
.	TRBV6-1	TRBJ2-3	CASSESSGSSSSGDTQYF
.	TRBV4-1	TRBJ1-4	CASSQGERENEKLFF
.	TRBV28	TRBJ2-7	CASGQYYEQYF
.	TRBV7-2	TRBJ1-2	CASSQRGGYTF
.	TRBV28	TRBJ2-6	CASSYDLTGANVLTF
.	TRBV6-5	TRBJ2-7	CASSYSSGDNYEQYF